This TCR beta chain comes out of a study of control samples from healthy donors and cancer patients. The CDR3 spans 12 residues. Germline V gives CDR1 SNHLY, CDR2 FYNNEI. V lost 4 bases and J lost 6, with 9 bases in between. Some clones are missing from TCRdb's copy, which holds only in-frame ones; the method was immunoSEQ multiplex PCR. This table has about 73,000 clones, roughly 87% appearing once. The source material was blood. This clonotype originated in a woman in her fifties or sixties in good health. The rearrangement links TRBV2 to TRBJ1-2; D is unresolved. The CDR3, as DNA: TGTGCCAGCAGTGCAGGAGGCCATGGCTACACCTTC. This translates into CASSAGGHGYTF.